This TCR beta chain was observed in a study of metastatic and nonmetastatic thyroid tumors (dated by TCRdb to 2020 to 2022). As for the study more broadly: For patients with malignant and with benign thyroid disease, the researchers compared repertoires between peripheral blood samples and tumor or nodule tissue samples.

From its cysteine to its phenylalanine, the CDR3 spans 15 amino acids. Only the CDR3 portion is preserved as DNA: 45 bases, with reading frame beginning at the first base. V drops 2 bases and J drops 8 bases, leaving 13 bases in between. The germline V gene gives CDR1 as SGHTA and CDR2 as FQGNSA. This clone has ten or more counts. What this receptor recognizes is not known. No clone much larger than this one lies a single base away; base qualities are absent. No treatment had been received by any patient before thyroid surgery. The study retrospectively analysed patient clinical samples collected from about 2012 to 2018 using T-cell receptor beta sequencing. The investigation overall reported the following: In both blood and tumor samples, TCR beta diversity was reported to be significantly higher in malignant tumors than in benign nodules.

Receptors were amplified or captured by PCR. The sequencing machine was an Illumina HiSeq 4000. The TCR beta-chain CDR3 region of each patient was profiled by high-throughput sequencing. Turning to the authors' computational methods: CDR3 differences across clinicopathological groups were used to build a classifier for discriminating distant-metastatic papillary thyroid cancer patients. The Shannon index was used to assess repertoire diversity, and the Morisita-Horn index was used to assess tumor-blood repertoire similarity. TCRdb reanalyzed the raw reads on its own, using fastp at Q25 for trimming and MiXCR for clone calling, and kept in-frame beta chains. Clone size and V and J calls follow TCRdb, not the original study. This sample holds around 12,000 clones; roughly 12% were observed only once. The top ten clonotypes cover 32% of the sample.

This clonotype was sampled from a female donor with papillary thyroid cancer or a benign thyroid nodule (not recorded which). Some clones in this sample may be carry-over from other donors' samples. Input material: blood. The chain is assembled from TRBV7-2 and TRBJ1-6; D gene: possibly TRBD1, on 6 matching bases. The CDR3 reads CASSLFRGRDSPLHF. The DNA sequence is TGTGCCAGCAGCTTATTTCGGGGGCGCGATTCACCCCTCCACTTT.